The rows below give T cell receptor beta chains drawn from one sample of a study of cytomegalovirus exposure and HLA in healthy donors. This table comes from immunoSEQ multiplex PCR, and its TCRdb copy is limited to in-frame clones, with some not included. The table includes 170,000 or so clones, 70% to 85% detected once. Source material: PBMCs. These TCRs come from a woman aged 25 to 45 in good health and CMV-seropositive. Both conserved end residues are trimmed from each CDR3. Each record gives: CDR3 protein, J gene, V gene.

ATTSDLFNTEAF	TRBJ1-1	TRBV15
ASSLAGSYEQY	TRBJ2-7	TRBV7-8
ASSAEGAISYNEQF	TRBJ2-1	TRBV9
ASSESRGADTQY	TRBJ2-3	TRBV10-1
ASSPGQMSGNTIY	TRBJ1-3	TRBV4-1
ASNMDLGGGGLYNEQF	TRBJ2-1	TRBV5-1
AWSVEEASNQPQH	TRBJ1-5	TRBV30
ASSLIGDQETQY	TRBJ2-5	TRBV5-1
ASSVPVQNYGYT	TRBJ1-2	TRBV5-4
ATSLVPRSSDRQPQH	TRBJ1-5	TRBV15
ASSLPPVAGAADTQY	TRBJ2-3	TRBV7-2
ASSQRQRSSGNTIY	TRBJ1-3	TRBV7-2
ATSRDGTAFYGYT	TRBJ1-2	TRBV15
ASSLGVAGGRNEQF	TRBJ2-1	TRBV11-3
ASKPIGTSTDTQY	TRBJ2-3	TRBV28
ASSPLLGAAQY	TRBJ2-7	TRBV11-3
ASSISSTGEYGYT	TRBJ1-2	TRBV19
ASSVARTRPYNEQF	TRBJ2-1	TRBV9
ASSFQGSEKLF	TRBJ1-4	TRBV7-6
ASSPQQGDYGYT	TRBJ1-2	TRBV7-2
ASSDSLLNTDTQY	TRBJ2-3	TRBV25-1
ASSLTSNNEQF	TRBJ2-1	TRBV5-4
ASSSLAGATDTQY	TRBJ2-3	TRBV28
ASIPGDYLYEQY	TRBJ2-7	TRBV28
ASSHTLRQADGYT	TRBJ1-2	TRBV4-1
ASSPRGGEETDTQY	TRBJ2-3	TRBV5-1
ASTRLGHINYGYT	TRBJ1-2	TRBV6-5
ASGTGRYSNQPQH	TRBJ1-5	TRBV30
ASSPQSYGYEQY	TRBJ2-7	TRBV6-5
ASSSLAGSYEQY	TRBJ2-7	TRBV7-2
ASSLETGGGTGELF	TRBJ2-2	TRBV7-6
ASSPGTGAAGANVLT	TRBJ2-6	TRBV23-1
ASSLEGSGFLNEQY	TRBJ2-7	TRBV7-9
ASSPGTGVPNEQF	TRBJ2-1	TRBV6-5
AWSVQNTIY	TRBJ1-3	TRBV30
SALQYT	TRBJ1-2	TRBV20-1
ASSLPGGGYEQY	TRBJ2-7	TRBV5-4
ASSPRDSRGYEQF	TRBJ2-1	TRBV6-5
ATGPRGNQPQH	TRBJ1-5	TRBV10-3
SVERQGVNEQF	TRBJ2-1	TRBV29-1
ASSILAGVTDTQY	TRBJ2-3	TRBV19